This TCR beta chain was observed in a study of CD4 T cells in relation to SARS-CoV-2 and coronaviruses. Whole-study context: TCR beta CDR3s were sequenced after roughly ten-day antigen culture of PBMCs.

The unexposed donors gave CD4+ T cells in about 2010-2019, prior to COVID-19. After about 10 days of culture, CD4+ T cells were isolated. Cells permitting, SARS-CoV-2 S/N and four cold-coronavirus spikes were tested on unexposed-donor CD4+ T cells. TCRdb keeps only in-frame clones here, not all; method: immunoSEQ multiplex PCR. The table includes under 20,000 clones, roughly 77% detected once. Trimming took off 2 bases at V and 3 bases at J, with 4 bases between the two ends. Germline-derived CDR1 and CDR2 are LNHDA and SQIVND (reference sequence). The CDR3 runs 12 residues. In this sample, this clone turned up a few times. Its antigen is not identified.

The chain links TRBV19 to TRBJ1-2, with D unresolved. Source material: CD4+ T cells from PBMCs, cultured in vitro. The clonotype comes from a human donor in good health. CDR3 in amino acids: CASSIRDYGYTF. The CDR3 DNA reads TGTGCCAGTAGTATACGGGACTATGGCTACACCTTC.